Described below is a single T cell receptor beta chain sequence and its context. The data are from a study of blood T cell repertoires in COVID-19. This CDR3 contains 13 residues. Trimming removed 5 bases at V and 8 bases at J, with 13 bases between. Germline CDR1 and CDR2: KGHDR and SFDVKD. Assay: immunoSEQ multiplex PCR; the TCRdb copy retains only in-frame clones and omits some. The sample yields 100,000 to 150,000 clones, approximately 80% seen once. The clonotype originates from a middle-aged man with active or convalescent COVID-19. Sequencing input: peripheral blood. The chain is built from TRBV24-1 and TRBJ2-3; D may be TRBD2 (6 bases). CDR3 nucleotides: TGTGCCACCAGTGGGGGGGACCCACCTACGCAGTATTTT. Translated: CATSGGDPPTQYF.